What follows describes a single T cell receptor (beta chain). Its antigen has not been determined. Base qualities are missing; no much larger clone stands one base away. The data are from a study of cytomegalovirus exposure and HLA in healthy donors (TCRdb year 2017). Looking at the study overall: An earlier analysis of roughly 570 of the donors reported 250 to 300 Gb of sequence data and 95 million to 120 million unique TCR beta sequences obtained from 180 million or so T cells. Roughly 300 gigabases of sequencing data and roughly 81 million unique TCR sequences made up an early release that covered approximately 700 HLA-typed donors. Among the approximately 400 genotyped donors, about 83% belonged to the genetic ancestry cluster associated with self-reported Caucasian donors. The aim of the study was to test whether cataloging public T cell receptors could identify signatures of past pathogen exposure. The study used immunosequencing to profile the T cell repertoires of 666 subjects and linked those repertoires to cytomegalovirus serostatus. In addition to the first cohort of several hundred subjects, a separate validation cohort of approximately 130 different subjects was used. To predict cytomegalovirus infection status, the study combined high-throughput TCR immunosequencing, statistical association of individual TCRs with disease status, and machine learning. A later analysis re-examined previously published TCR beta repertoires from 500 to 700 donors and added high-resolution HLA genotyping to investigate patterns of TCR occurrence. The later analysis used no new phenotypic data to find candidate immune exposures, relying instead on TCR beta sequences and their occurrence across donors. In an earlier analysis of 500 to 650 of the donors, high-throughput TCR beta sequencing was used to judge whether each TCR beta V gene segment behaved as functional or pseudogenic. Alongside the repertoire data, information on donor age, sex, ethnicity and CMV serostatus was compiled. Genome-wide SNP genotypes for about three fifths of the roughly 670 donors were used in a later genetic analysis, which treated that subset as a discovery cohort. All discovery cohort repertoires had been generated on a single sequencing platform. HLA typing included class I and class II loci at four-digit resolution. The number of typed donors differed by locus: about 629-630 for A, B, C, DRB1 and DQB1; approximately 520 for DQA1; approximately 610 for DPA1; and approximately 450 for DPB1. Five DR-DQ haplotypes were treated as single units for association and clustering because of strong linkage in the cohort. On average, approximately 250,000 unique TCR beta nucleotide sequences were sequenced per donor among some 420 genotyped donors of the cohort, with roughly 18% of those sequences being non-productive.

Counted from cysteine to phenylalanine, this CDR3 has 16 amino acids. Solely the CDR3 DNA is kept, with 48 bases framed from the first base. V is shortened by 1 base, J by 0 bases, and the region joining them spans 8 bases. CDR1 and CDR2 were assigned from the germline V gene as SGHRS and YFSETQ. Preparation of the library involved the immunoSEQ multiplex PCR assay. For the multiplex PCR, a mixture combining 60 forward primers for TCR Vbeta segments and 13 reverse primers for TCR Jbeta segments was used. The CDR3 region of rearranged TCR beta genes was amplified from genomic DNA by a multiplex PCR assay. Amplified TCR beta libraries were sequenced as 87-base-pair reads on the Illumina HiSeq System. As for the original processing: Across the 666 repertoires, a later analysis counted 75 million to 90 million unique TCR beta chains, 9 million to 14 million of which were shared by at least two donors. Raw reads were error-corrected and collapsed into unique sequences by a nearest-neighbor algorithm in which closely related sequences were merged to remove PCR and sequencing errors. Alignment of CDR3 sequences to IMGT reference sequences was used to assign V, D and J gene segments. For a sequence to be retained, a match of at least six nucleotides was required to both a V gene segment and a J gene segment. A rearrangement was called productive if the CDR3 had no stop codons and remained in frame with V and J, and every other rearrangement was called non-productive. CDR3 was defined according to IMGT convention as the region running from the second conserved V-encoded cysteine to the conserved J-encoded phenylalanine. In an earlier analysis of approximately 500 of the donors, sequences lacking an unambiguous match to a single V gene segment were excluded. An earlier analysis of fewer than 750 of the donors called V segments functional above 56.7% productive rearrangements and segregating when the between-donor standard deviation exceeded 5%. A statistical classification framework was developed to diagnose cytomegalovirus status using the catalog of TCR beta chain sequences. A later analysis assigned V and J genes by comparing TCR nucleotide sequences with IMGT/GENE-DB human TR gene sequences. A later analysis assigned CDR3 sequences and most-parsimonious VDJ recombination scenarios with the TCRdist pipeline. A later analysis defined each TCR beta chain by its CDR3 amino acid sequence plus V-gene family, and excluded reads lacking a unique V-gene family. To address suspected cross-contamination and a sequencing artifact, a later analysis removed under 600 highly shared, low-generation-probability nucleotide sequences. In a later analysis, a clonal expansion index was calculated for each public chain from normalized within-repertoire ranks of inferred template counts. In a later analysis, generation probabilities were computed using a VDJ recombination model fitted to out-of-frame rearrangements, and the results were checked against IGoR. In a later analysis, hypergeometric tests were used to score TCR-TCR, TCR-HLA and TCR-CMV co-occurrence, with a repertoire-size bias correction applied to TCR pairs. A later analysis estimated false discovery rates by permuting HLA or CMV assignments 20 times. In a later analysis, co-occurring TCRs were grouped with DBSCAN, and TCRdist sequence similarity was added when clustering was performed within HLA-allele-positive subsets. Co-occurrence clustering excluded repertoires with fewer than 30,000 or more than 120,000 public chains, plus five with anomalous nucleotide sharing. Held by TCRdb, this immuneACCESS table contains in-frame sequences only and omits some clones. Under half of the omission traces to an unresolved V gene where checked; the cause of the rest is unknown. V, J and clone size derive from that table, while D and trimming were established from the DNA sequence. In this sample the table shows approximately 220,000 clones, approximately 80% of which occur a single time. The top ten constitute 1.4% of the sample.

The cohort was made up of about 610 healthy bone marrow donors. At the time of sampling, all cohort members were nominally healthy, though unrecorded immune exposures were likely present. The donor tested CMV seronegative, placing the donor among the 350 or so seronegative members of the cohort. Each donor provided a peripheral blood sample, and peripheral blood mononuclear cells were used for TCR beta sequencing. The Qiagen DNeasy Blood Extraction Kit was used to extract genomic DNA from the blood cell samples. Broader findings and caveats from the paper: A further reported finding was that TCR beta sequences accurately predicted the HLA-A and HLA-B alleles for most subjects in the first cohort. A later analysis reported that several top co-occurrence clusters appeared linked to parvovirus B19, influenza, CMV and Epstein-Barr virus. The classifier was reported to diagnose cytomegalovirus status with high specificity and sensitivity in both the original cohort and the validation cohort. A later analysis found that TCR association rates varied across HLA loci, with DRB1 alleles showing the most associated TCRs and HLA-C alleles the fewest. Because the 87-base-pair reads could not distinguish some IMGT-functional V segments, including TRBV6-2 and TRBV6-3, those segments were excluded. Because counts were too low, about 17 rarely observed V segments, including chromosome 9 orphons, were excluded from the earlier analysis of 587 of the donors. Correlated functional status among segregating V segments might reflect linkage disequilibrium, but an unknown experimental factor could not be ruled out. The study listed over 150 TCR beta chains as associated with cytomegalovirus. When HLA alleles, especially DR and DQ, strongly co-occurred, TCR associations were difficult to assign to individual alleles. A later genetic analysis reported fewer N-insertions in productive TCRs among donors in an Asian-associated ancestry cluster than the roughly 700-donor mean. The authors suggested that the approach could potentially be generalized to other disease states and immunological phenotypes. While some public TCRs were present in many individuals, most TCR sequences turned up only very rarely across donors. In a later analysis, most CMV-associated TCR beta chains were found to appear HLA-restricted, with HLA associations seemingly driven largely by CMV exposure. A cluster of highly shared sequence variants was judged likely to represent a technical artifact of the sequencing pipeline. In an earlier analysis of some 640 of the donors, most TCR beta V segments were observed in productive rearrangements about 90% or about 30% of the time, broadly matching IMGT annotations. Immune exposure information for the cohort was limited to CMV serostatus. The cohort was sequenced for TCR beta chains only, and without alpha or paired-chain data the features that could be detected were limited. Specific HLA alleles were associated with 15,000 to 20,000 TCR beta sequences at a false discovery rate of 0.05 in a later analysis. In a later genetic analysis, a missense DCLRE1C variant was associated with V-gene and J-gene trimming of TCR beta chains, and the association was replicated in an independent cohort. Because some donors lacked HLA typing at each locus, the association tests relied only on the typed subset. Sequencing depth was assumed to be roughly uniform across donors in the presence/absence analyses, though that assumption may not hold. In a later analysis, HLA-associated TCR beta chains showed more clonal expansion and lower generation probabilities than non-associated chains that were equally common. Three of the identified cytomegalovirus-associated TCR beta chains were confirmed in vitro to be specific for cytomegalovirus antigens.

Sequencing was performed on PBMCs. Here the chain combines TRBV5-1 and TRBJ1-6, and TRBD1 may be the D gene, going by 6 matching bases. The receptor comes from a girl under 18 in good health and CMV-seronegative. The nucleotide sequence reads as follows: TGCGCCAGCAGCTTGCAGGGGAGCTCCTATAATTCACCCCTCCACTTT. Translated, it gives CASSLQGSSYNSPLHF.